This TCR beta chain was sequenced for a study of blood T cell repertoires in COVID-19. Method: immunoSEQ multiplex PCR; TCRdb's copy keeps in-frame clones and lacks some. The sample carries more than 110,000 clones, about 80% recorded once. Looked up from germline, CDR1 is MDHEN and CDR2 is SYDVKM. The CDR3 consists of 15 residues. V trimming: 4 bases; J trimming: 8 bases; junction bases outside the gene matches: 6. This chain uses TRBV28 with TRBJ1-4; 11 nucleotides line up with TRBD1. This receptor was obtained from a man in his fifties or sixties with acute or convalescent COVID-19. Sequencing input: peripheral blood. The CDR3 DNA reads TGTGCCAGCAGTTCCCAGGACAGGGGGCACGAAAAACTGTTTTTT. Translating it yields CASSSQDRGHEKLFF.